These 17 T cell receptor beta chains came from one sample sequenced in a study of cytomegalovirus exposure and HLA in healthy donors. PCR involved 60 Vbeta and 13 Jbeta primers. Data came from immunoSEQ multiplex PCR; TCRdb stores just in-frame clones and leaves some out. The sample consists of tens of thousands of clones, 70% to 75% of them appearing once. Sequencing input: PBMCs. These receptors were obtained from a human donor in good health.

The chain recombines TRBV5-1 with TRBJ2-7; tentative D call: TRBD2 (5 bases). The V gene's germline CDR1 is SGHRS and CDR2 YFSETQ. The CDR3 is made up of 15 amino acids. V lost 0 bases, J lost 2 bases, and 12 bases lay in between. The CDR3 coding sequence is TGCGCCAGCAGCTTGGCTATGACTACCGCCTACGAGCAGTACTTC. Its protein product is CASSLAMTTAYEQYF.

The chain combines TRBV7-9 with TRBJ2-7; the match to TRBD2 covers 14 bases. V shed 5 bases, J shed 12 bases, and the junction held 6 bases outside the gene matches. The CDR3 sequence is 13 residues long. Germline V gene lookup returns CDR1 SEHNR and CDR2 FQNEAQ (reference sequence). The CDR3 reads CASSPGLAGESYF. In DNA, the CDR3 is TGTGCCAGCAGCCCGGGACTAGCGGGAGAATCGTACTTC.

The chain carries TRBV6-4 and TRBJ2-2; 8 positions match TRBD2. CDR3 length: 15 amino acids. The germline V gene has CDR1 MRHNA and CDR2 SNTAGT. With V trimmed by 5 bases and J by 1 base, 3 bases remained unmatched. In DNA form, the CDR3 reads TGTGCCAGCAGTCGGCTAGCGGGGAACACCGGGGAGCTGTTTTTT. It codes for CASSRLAGNTGELFF.

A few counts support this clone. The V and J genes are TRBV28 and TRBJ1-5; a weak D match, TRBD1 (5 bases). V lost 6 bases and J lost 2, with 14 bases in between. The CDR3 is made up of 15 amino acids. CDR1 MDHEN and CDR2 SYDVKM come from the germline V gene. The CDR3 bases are TGTGCCAGCAGCATCAGGGCGTATGGCAATCAGCCCCAGCATTTT. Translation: CASSIRAYGNQPQHF.

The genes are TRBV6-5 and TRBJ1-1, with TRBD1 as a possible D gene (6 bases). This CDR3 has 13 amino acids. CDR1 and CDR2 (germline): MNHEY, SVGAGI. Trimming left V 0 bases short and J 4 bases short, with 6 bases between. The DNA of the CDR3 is TGTGCCAGCAGTTACTCCAGGGGCACTGAAGCTTTCTTT. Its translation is CASSYSRGTEAFF.

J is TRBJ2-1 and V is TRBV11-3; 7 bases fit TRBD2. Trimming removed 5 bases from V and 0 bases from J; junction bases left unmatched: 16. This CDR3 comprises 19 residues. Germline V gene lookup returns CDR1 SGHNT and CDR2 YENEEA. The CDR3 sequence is CASSTPGGGSPSSYNEQFF. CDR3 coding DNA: TGTGCCAGCAGCACCCCGGGTGGCGGGAGCCCGAGCTCCTACAATGAGCAGTTCTTC. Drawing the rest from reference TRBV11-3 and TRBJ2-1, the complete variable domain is EAGVVQSPRYKIIEKKQPVAFWCNPISGHNTLYWYLQNLGQGPELLIRYENEEAVDDSQLPKDRFSAERLKGVDSTLKIQPAELGDSAVYLCASSTPGGGSPSSYNEQFFGPGTRLTVL.

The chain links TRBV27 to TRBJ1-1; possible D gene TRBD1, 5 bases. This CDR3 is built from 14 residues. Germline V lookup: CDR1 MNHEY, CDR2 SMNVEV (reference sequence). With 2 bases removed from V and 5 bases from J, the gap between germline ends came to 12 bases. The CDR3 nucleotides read TGTGCCAGCAGTTTAGGGGGGATTTGGACTGAAGCTTTCTTT. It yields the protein CASSLGGIWTEAFF.

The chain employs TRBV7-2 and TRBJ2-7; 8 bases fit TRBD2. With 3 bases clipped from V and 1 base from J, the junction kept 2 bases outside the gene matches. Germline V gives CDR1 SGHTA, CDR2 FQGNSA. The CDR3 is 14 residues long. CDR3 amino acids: CASSLGLDSYEQYF. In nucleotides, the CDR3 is TGTGCCAGCAGCTTGGGACTAGATTCCTACGAGCAGTACTTC.

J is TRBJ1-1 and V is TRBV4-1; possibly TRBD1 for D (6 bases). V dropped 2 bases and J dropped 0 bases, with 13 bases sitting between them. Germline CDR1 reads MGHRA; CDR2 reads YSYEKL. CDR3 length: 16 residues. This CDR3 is CASSQIPGQLNTEAFF. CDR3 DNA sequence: TGCGCCAGCAGCCAAATACCCGGACAGCTGAACACTGAAGCTTTCTTT.

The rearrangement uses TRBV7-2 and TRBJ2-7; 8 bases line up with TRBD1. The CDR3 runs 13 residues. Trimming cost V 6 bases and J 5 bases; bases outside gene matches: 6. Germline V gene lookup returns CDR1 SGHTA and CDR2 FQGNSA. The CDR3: CASRGTGIHEQYF. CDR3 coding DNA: TGTGCCAGCAGGGGGACAGGCATCCACGAGCAGTACTTC. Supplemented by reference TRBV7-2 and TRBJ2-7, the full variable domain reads GAGVSQSPSNKVTEKGKDVELRCDPISGHTALYWYRQSLGQGLEFLIYFQGNSAPDKSGLPSDRFSAERTGGSVSTLTIQRTQQEDSAVYLCASRGTGIHEQYFGPGTRLTVT.

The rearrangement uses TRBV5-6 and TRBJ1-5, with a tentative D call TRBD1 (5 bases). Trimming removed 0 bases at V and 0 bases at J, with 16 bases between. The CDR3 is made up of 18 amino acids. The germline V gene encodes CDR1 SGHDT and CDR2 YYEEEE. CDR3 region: CASSLAGGSGTSNQPQHF. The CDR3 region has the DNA TGTGCCAGCAGCTTGGCCGGGGGTTCAGGGACTAGCAATCAGCCCCAGCATTTT.

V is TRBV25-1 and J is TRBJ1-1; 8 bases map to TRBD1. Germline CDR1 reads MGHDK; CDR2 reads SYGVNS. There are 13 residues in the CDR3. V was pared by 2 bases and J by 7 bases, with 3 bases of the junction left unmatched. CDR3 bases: TGTGCCAGCAGTGAACCGGGACAGGTTGAAGCTTTCTTT. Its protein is CASSEPGQVEAFF.

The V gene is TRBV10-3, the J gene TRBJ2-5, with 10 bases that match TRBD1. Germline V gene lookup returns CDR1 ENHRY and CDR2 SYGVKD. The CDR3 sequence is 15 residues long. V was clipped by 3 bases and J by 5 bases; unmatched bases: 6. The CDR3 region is CAISEGDRGGETQYF. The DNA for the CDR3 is TGTGCCATCAGTGAAGGGGACAGGGGTGGCGAGACCCAGTACTTC.

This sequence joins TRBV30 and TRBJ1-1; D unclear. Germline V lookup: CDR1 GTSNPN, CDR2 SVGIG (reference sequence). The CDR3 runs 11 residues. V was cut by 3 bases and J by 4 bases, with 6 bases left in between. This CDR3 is CAWRGATEAFF. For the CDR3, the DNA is TGTGCCTGGAGGGGAGCCACTGAAGCTTTCTTT.

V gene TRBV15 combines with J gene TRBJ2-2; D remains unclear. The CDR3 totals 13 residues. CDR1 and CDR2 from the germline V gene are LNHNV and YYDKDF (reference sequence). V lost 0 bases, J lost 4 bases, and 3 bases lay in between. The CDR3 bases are TGTGCCACCAGCAGAGACCTCACCGGGGAGCTGTTTTTT. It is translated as CATSRDLTGELFF.

CDR3 protein: CASRLGGQNQETQYF. The CDR3 DNA sequence: TGCGCCAGCAGGTTAGGCGGACAGAACCAAGAGACCCAGTACTTC. The V and J genes are TRBV5-1 and TRBJ2-5; a possible D gene is TRBD1 (6 bases). The CDR3 sequence is 15 residues long. Germline CDR1 SGHRS, CDR2 YFSETQ. Trimming removed 5 bases from V and 0 bases from J, with 14 bases in between.

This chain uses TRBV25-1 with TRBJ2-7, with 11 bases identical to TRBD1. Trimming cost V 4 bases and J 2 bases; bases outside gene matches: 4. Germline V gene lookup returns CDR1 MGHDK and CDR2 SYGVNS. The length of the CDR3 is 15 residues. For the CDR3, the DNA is TGTGCCAGCAGTGGGGACAGGGGGGTTCCCTACGAGCAGTACTTC. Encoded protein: CASSGDRGVPYEQYF.